The clone carrying this T cell receptor (beta chain) has more than one count but fewer than ten. A junction boundary mismatches the germline segment, possibly from a read error. Measured with immunoSEQ multiplex PCR; TCRdb has only the in-frame clones, and not every one. The sample carries about 110,000 clones, under 95% recorded once. The data were obtained in a study of PD-L1 blockade in urothelial cancer. Study-wide background: Timepoints chosen for blood analysis were 3 weeks (second dose) and 6 weeks after treatment start.

The germline V gene has CDR1 GTSNPN and CDR2 SVGIG (reference sequence). The CDR3 is 11 amino acids. Time point here: peripheral blood 6 weeks after treatment start. This chain uses TRBV30 with TRBJ1-1; possibly TRBD1 for D (5 bases). The source is a man aged 55 to 70 with urothelial cancer. Material: PBMCs, obtained around atezolizumab (anti-PD-L1) treatment. CDR3 sequence: CAWSGYGQSSF. The CDR3 nucleotides are TGTGCCTGGAGTGGGTACGGACAATCGTCCTTT. Looking up the rest from reference TRBV30 and TRBJ1-1 gives the full variable domain: SQTIHQWPATLVQPVGSPLSLECTVEGTSNPNLYWYRQAAGRGLQLLFYSVGIGQISSEVPQNLSASRPQDRQFILSSKKLLLSDSGFYLCAWSGYGQSSFGQGTRLTVV.